Below, 18 T cell receptor beta chains from the same sample are listed, as sequenced in a study of T cell responses to AZD1222 COVID-19 vaccine. Generated by immunoSEQ multiplex PCR, the TCRdb table keeps only in-frame clones and is missing some. The sample lists about 270,000 clones, roughly 93% occurring once. Source: peripheral blood, taken 28 days after the second AZD1222 dose. Receptor source: an adult who received the AZD1222 COVID-19 vaccine.

This sequence joins TRBV19 and TRBJ2-3; a weak D match, TRBD1 (6 bases). Trimming shortened V by 3 bases and J by 0 bases, and 13 bases separated the two germline ends. The CDR3 loop spans 16 amino acids. Germline CDR1 and CDR2: LNHDA and SQIVND (reference sequence). The CDR3 sequence is CASSIGRTVSTDTQYF. The CDR3 nucleotides read TGTGCCAGTAGTATCGGTCGGACAGTTAGCACAGATACGCAGTATTTT.

The chain is built from TRBV7-2 and TRBJ1-6, with no clear D. The V end was cut by 2 bases, the J end by 4 bases, with 6 bases between. CDR1 SGHTA and CDR2 FQGNSA come from the germline V gene. The CDR3 is 14 amino acids. The CDR3 is CASSLTSYNSPLHF. The DNA for the CDR3 is TGTGCCAGCAGCTTAACCAGTTATAATTCACCCCTCCACTTT. Based on the CDR3 plus reference TRBV7-2 and TRBJ1-6, the full variable domain is GAGVSQSPSNKVTEKGKDVELRCDPISGHTALYWYRQSLGQGLEFLIYFQGNSAPDKSGLPSDRFSAERTGGSVSTLTIQRTQQEDSAVYLCASSLTSYNSPLHFGNGTRLTVT.

The gene calls are TRBV2 and TRBJ1-1, with 10 bases that match TRBD1. Trimming removed 5 bases from V and 9 bases from J; junction bases left unmatched: 12. Germline V lookup: CDR1 SNHLY, CDR2 FYNNEI. The CDR3 loop spans 15 amino acids. CDR3 sequence (DNA): TGTGCCAGCAGTAGGGACAGGGGTGAAGTACGGAAAGCTTTCTTT. Residues: CASSRDRGEVRKAFF.

V gene TRBV4-1 combines with J gene TRBJ2-7, with no clear D. Per the germline V gene, CDR1 is MGHRA and CDR2 is YSYEKL. This CDR3 region has 14 residues. The V end was cut by 3 bases, the J end by 3 bases, with 12 bases between. The CDR3 nucleotides are TGCGCCAGCAGCCATGGGGTTCTGGGCTACGAGCAGTACTTC. Translated, it gives CASSHGVLGYEQYF.

The chain joins TRBV9 to TRBJ2-7, with D perhaps matching TRBD2 (6 bases). Germline loops: CDR1 SGDLS, CDR2 YYNGEE. V lost 4 bases to trimming and J lost 7 bases, with 15 bases between them. The CDR3 has 13 amino acids. The DNA for the CDR3 is TGTGCCAGCAGCTCTAGCGAGGGCTGGGAGCAGTACTTC. This sequence encodes CASSSSEGWEQYF. The full variable domain, its missing parts supplied by reference TRBV9 and TRBJ2-7, is DSGVTQTPKHLITATGQRVTLRCSPRSGDLSVYWYQQSLDQGLQFLIQYYNGEERAKGNILERFSAQQFPDLHSELNLSSLELGDSALYFCASSSSEGWEQYFGPGTRLTVT.

The CDR3 nucleotides are TGTGCCAGCAGCTTAGCTGCAGGAGACTACGAGCAGTACTTC. This translates into CASSLAAGDYEQYF. The rearrangement uses TRBV11-3 and TRBJ2-7; D is unresolved. CDR1 is SGHNT and CDR2 is YENEEA in the germline V gene. Trimming pared 1 base from V and 3 bases from J, leaving 10 bases between. The length of the CDR3 is 14 residues.

The chain combines TRBV28 with TRBJ1-1; possible D gene TRBD1, 5 bases. The CDR3 spans 12 residues. CDR1 MDHEN and CDR2 SYDVKM come from the germline V gene. The V end lost 8 bases, the J end lost 8 bases, and 15 bases lay between the germline ends. The CDR3 DNA sequence: TGTGCCAGCGGTACAGGCCAAGGGGAAGCTTTCTTT. This gives the protein CASGTGQGEAFF.

The chain employs TRBV6-6 and TRBJ2-7; 7 bases match TRBD2. V was clipped by 4 bases and J by 3 bases; unmatched bases: 6. The CDR3 length is 14 residues. Germline V gene lookup returns CDR1 MNHNY and CDR2 SVGAGI (reference sequence). The CDR3 DNA reads as TGTGCCAGCAGTTTCGGGACTATACTCTACGAGCAGTACTTC. The encoded protein is CASSFGTILYEQYF.

This clone was recorded a few times. The CDR3 DNA sequence: TGTGCCAGCAGCAGAAATGGACTAGCGGGGGGGCTGGAGCAGTATTTT. Translated, it gives CASSRNGLAGGLEQYF. V and J are TRBV21-1 and TRBJ2-3; the table's D call, TRBD2, was not checked against the DNA. TRBV21-1 is given as a pseudogene. CDR3 length: 16 residues.

This chain links TRBV10-3 with TRBJ1-2; D may be TRBD1 (5 bases). Germline CDR1 and CDR2: ENHRY and SYGVKD. The CDR3 length is 16 residues. V gave up 0 bases and J gave up 5 bases, with 16 bases separating them. The chain's CDR3 is CAISESKGRWEYGYTF. The CDR3 DNA reads TGTGCCATCAGTGAGTCGAAGGGGCGGTGGGAATATGGCTACACCTTC.

The chain combines TRBV11-2 with TRBJ2-1; D unresolved. The CDR3 length is 17 residues. Germline lookup yields CDR1 SGHAT and CDR2 FQNNGV. V shed 3 bases and J shed 2 bases, with 17 bases lying between them. The CDR3 spells CASSFWSTTRPYNEQFF. CDR3 DNA: TGTGCCAGCAGCTTTTGGAGTACTACGAGACCCTACAATGAGCAGTTCTTC. The full variable domain, in which reference TRBV11-2 and TRBJ2-1 provide the parts outside the CDR3, is EAGVAQSPRYKIIEKRQSVAFWCNPISGHATLYWYQQILGQGPKLLIQFQNNGVVDDSQLPKDRFSAERLKGVDSTLKIQPAKLEDSAVYLCASSFWSTTRPYNEQFFGPGTRLTVL.

This clone was counted a few times. The chain's CDR3 is CASSLIPGWGTEAFF. In DNA, the CDR3 is TGTGCCAGCAGCTTAATTCCGGGATGGGGCACTGAAGCTTTCTTT. The J gene is TRBJ1-1, the V gene TRBV7-3, with D uncertain. Trimming stripped 1 base from V and 4 bases from J, with 13 bases between. Germline values: CDR1 SGHTA, CDR2 FQGTGA. This CDR3 comprises 15 residues.

This chain links TRBV2 with TRBJ1-5; no clear D gene. Trimming took 1 base from V and 7 from J, leaving 11 bases between them. This CDR3 contains 14 residues. Germline values: CDR1 SNHLY, CDR2 FYNNEI. The CDR3 region has the DNA TGTGCCAGCAGTGAAGGGGCAGGTAAGCAGCCCCAGCATTTT. Encoded protein: CASSEGAGKQPQHF.

This clone was recorded only once. The chain carries TRBV7-3 and TRBJ2-3, with unresolved D. V was trimmed by 1 base and J by 6 bases, leaving 8 bases between them. Per the germline V gene, CDR1 is SGHTA and CDR2 is FQGTGA. The CDR3 sequence is 13 residues long. The CDR3 DNA is TGTGCCAGCAGCTTAAGTGGGTGGGATACGCAGTATTTT. Translating gives CASSLSGWDTQYF.

The J gene is TRBJ1-5, the V gene TRBV2; D unclear. Germline values: CDR1 SNHLY, CDR2 FYNNEI. V gave up 10 bases and J gave up 4 bases, with 20 bases separating them. CDR3 length equals 15 residues. CDR3 nucleotides: TGTGCCACAGTTCGGAAGGTCCCCTTTAATCAGCCCCAGCATTTT. Translating gives CATVRKVPFNQPQHF.

The CDR3 region has the DNA TGTGCCAGCAGTGAAATGACTGGCAATGAAAAACTGTTTTTT. Residues: CASSEMTGNEKLFF. V gene TRBV2 combines with J gene TRBJ1-4; D is undetermined. The V end lost 2 bases, the J end lost 5 bases, and 9 bases lay between the germline ends. Germline V gene sequence: CDR1 SNHLY, CDR2 FYNNEI. The CDR3 loop spans 14 amino acids.

The chain carries TRBV18 and TRBJ2-2, with D perhaps matching TRBD1 (5 bases). The V end lost 3 bases, the J end lost 2 bases, and 13 bases lay between the germline ends. CDR1 and CDR2 (germline): KGHSH, LQKENI. This CDR3 has 16 amino acids. The CDR3 region has the DNA TGTGCCAGCTCACCGAGGTCAGGGCGTAACACCGGGGAGCTGTTTTTT. It codes for CASSPRSGRNTGELFF.

The chain carries TRBV25-1 and TRBJ1-1; D is unresolved. CDR3 length equals 13 residues. The V and J ends lost 1 base and 11 bases respectively, with 14 bases between them. The germline V gene encodes CDR1 MGHDK and CDR2 SYGVNS. CDR3 amino acids: CASSESVGGSAFF. CDR3 nucleotides: TGTGCCAGCAGTGAATCTGTCGGAGGTTCGGCTTTCTTT.